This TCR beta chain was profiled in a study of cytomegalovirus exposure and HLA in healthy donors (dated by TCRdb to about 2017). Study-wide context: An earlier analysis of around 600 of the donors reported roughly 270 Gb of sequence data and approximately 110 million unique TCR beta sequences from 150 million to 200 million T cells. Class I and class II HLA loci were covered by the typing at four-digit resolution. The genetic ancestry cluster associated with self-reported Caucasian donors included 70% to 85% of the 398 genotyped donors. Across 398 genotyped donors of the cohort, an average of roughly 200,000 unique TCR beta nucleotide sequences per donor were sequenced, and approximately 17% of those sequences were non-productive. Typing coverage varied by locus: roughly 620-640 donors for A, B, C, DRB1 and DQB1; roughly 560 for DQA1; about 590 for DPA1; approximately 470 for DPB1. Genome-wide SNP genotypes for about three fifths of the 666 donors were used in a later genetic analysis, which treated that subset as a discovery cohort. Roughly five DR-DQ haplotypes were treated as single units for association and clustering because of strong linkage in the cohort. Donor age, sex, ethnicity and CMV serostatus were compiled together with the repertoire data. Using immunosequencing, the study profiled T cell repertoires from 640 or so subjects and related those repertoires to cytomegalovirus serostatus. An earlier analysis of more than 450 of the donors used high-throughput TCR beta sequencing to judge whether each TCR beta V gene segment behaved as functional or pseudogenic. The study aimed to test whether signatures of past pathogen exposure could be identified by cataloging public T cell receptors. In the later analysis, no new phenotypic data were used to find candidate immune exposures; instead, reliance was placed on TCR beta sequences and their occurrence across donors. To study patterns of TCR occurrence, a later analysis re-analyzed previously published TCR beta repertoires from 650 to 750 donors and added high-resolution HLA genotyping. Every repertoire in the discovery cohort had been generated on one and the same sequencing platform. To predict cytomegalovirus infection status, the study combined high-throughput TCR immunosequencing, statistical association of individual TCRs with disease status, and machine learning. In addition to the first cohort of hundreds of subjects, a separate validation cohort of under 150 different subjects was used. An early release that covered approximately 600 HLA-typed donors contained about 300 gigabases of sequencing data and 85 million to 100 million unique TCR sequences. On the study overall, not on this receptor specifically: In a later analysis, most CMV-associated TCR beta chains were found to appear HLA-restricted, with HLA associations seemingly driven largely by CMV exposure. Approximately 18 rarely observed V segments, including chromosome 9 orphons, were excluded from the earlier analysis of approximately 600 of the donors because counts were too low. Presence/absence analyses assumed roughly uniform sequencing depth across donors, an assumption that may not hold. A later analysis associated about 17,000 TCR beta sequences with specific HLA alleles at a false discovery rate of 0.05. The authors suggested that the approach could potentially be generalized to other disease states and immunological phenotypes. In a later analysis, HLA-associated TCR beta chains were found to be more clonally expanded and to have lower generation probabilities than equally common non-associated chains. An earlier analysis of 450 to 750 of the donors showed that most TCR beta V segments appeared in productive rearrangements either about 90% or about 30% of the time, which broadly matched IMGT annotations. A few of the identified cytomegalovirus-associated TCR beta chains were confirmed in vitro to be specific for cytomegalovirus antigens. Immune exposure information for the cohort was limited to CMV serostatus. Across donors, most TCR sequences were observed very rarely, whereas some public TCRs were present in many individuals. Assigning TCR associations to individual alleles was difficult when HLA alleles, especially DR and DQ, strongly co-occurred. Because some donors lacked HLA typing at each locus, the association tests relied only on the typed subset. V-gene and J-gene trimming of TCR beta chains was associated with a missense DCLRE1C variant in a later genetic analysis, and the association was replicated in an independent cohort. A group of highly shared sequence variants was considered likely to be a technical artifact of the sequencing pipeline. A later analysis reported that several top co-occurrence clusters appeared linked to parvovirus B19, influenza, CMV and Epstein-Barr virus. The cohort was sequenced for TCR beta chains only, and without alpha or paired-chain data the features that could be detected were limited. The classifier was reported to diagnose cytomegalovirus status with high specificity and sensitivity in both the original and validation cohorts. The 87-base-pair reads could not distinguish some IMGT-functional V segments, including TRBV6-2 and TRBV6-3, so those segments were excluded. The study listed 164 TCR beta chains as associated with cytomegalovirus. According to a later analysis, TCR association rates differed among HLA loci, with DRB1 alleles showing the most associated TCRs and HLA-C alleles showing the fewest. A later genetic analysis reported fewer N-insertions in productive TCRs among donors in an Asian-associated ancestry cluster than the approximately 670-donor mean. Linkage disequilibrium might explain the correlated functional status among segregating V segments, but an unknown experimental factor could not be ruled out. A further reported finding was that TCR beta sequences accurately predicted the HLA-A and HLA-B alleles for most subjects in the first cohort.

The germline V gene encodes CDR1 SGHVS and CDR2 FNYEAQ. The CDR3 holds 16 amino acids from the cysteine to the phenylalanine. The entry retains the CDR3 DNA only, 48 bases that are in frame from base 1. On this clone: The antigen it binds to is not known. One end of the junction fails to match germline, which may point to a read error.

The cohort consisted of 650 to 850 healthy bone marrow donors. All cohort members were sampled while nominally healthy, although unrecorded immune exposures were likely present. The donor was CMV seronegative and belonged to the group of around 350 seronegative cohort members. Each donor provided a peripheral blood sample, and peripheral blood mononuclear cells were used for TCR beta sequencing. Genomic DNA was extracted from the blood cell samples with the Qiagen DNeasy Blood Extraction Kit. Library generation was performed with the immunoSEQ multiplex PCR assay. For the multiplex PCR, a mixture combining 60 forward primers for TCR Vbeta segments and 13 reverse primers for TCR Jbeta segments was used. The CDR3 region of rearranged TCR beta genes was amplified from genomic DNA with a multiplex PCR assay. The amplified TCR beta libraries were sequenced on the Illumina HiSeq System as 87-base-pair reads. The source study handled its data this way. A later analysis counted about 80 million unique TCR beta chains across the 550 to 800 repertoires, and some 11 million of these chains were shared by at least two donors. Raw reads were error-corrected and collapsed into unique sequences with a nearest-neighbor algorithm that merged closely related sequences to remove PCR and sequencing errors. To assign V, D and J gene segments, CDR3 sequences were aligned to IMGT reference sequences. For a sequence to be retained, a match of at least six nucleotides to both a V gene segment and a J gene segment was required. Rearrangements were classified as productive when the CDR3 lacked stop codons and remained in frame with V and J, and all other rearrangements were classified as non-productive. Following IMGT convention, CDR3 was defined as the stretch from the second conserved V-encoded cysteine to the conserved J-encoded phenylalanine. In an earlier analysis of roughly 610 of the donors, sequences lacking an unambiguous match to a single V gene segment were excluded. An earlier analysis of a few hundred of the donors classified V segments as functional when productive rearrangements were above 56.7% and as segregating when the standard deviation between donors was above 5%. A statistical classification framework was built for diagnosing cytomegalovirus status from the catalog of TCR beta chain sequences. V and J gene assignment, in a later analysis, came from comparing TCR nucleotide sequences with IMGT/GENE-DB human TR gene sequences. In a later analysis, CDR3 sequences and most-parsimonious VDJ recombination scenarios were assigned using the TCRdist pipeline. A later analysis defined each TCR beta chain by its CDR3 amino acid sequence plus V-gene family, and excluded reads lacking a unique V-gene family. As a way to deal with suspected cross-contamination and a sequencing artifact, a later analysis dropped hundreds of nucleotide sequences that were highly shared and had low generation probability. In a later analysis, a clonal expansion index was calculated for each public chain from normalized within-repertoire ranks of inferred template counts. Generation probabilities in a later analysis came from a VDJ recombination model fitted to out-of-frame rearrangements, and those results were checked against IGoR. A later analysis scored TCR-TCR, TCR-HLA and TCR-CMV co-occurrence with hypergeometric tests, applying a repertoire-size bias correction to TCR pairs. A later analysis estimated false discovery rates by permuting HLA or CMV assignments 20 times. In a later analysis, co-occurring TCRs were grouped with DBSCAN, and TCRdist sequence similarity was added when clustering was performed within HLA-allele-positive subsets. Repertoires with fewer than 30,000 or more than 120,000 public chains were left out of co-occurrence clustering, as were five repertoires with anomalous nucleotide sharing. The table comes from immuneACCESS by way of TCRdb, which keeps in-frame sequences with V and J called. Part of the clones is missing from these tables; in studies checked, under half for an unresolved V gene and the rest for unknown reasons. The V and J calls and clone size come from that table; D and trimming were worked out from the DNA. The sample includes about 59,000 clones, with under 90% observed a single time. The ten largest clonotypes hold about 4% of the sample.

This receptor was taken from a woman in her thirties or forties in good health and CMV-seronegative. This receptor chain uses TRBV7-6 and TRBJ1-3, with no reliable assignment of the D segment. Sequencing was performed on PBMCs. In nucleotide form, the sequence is TGTGCCAGCAGCCTAGCGGGAGGGAGCTCTGGAAACACCATATATTTT. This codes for CASSLAGGSSGNTIYF.